This T cell receptor (beta chain) was captured by sequencing in a study of cytotoxic CD8 clonotypes in ibrutinib-treated CLL (dated by TCRdb to the early 2020s). Notes on the research overall: In this cohort, approximately 14 patients were treatment-naive and ten to twelve were relapsed/refractory, while around 18 had unmutated IGHV. Partial responses were observed in 24 patients and complete responses in 2; after a median follow-up of roughly 72 months, remission was maintained in about 15 patients and progression was observed in roughly 12. The response samples were drawn at a median of around eleven months into treatment, with a range of about 6 to 36 months. Samples averaged approximately 250,000 productive templates and 90,000 to 95,000 productive rearrangements. Longitudinal samples were obtainable from about 30% of the roughly 90 participants in the trial. Cryopreserved peripheral blood mononuclear cells were obtained prior to treatment, at the time of response, and at either disease progression or sustained remission. Study-wide conclusions, independent of this receptor: Sampling times were not matched between sustained-remission and progressing patients, and lymph node repertoires were not studied. Clonality rose at ibrutinib response, remained stable during sustained remission, and dropped back toward baseline at progression. Baseline clonality exceeded that of age-matched healthy donors and correlated strongly with circulating CD8+ T-cell counts. Public clonotypes were rare and either shrank or stayed stable during treatment, and the rise in clonality at ibrutinib response reflected expansion of private clonotypes.

On a MiSeq, deep resolution sequencing aimed for a depth between 1 in 1 million and 1 in 200,000 T cells, with each clonotype covered about 9.9x on average. The immunoSEQ hsTCRB Kit was used to generate TCR beta libraries. As for how the authors treated the data: ImmunoSEQ Data Assistant and ImmunoSEQ Analyzer were used for data analysis, and V, D and J genes were assigned according to IMGT definitions. Clonality, with values ranging from 0 to 1, was calculated as one minus the normalized Shannon entropy of productive rearrangement frequencies. Only overrepresented clonotypes making up at least 0.05% of each patient's repertoire were included in the public clonotype analysis. Fewer than 15 repertoires from age-matched healthy donors, obtained from immuneACCESS, served as clonality controls. Imported from immuneACCESS, the table was reduced by TCRdb to in-frame sequences with V and J called. These copies leave out some clones; in studies compared against another copy, an unresolved V gene accounts for under half, and the cause of the remainder is not known. From that table come the V and J calls and clone size; the DNA was used to work out D and trimming. Present in this sample are 30,000 or so clones, approximately 62% of which were seen just once. Approximately 5% of the sample belongs to the ten largest clones.

Approximately 2 micrograms of genomic DNA were extracted from cryopreserved PBMCs for TCR beta library preparation. Longitudinal blood samples from CLL patients receiving ibrutinib monotherapy were subjected to high-throughput TCR beta sequencing. Patients were enrolled in a phase 2 open-label single-center ibrutinib monotherapy trial. The trim is 0 bases for V and 3 bases for J, with a gap of 9 bases between the germline ends. The CDR3 sequence holds 14 residues, the cysteine and phenylalanine included. The read is trimmed to its CDR3 DNA, 42 bases read in frame from base 1. CDR1 and CDR2, looked up from the germline V gene, are SGDLS and YYNGEE. Regarding this clone: There is no known antigen for this receptor. The record has no base qualities; no much larger clone is one base away.

The rearranged chain carries TRBV9 and TRBJ1-2; TRBD1 is a possible D gene, resting on 5 matching bases. This receptor was obtained from a human donor with chronic lymphocytic leukemia. The sequencing used PBMCs, collected before ibrutinib treatment. This receptor has the CDR3 CASSVEDRHYGYTF. The nucleotide sequence reads TGTGCCAGCAGCGTAGAAGACAGACACTATGGCTACACCTTC.